Following are 23 T cell receptor beta chains from one sample sequenced in a study of post-analysis software for immune sequencing data. Antigen specificity for these receptors is unknown. Unique molecular identifiers tagged the TCR beta cDNA libraries. TCRdb processed the PCR reads anew with MiXCR; each CDR3 protein has one entry. The sample records some 690,000 distinct CDR3 sequences, roughly 27% being singletons. Findings and caveats of the study: With TRBV5-6, TRBV5-1 and TRBV20-1 included, about five TRBV segments were more frequent in patients than in controls.

The sample was blood. These receptors were obtained from a girl aged 10 to 17 with multiple sclerosis.

This clonotype was seen a handful of times. The chain combines TRBV4-3 with TRBJ1-5; TRBD1 might be the D (6 bases). V was trimmed by 2 bases and J by 1 base, leaving 9 bases between them. This CDR3 has 15 amino acids. Germline CDR1 LGHNA, CDR2 YSLEER. The CDR3: CASSQQGPSNQPQHF. The CDR3, as DNA: TGCGCCAGCAGCCAACAGGGGCCGAGCAATCAGCCCCAGCATTTT.

In this sample, this clonotype turned up many times. This chain joins TRBV20-1 and TRBJ2-1; D call uncertain. The CDR3 is 14 amino acids. Germline V lookup: CDR1 DFQATT, CDR2 SNEGSKA (reference sequence). The DNA for the CDR3 is TGCAGCTGCAAGCCGGCAGGAGCCTACAATGAGCAGTTCTTC. Translated: CSCKPAGAYNEQFF.

CDR3 protein: CSVERTGETQYF. CDR3 nucleotides: TGCAGCGTTGAAAGAACAGGGGAGACCCAGTACTTC. The chain carries TRBV29-1 and TRBJ2-5; D is possibly TRBD1 (6 bases). The length of the CDR3 is 12 residues. V was trimmed by 2 bases and J by 5 bases, leaving 9 bases between them. Germline V gene lookup returns CDR1 SQVTM and CDR2 ANQGSEA. Full variable domain (remainder filled in from reference TRBV29-1 and TRBJ2-5): SAVISQKPSRDICQRGTSLTIQCQVDSQVTMMFWYRQQPGQSLTLIATANQGSEATYESGFVIDKFPISRPNLTFSTLTVSNMSPEDSSIYLCSVERTGETQYFGPGTRLLVL.

J is TRBJ2-2 and V is TRBV6-5, with D perhaps TRBD2 (6 bases). From germline, CDR1 is MNHEY and CDR2 SVGAGI. The CDR3 is made up of 15 amino acids. Trimming removed 4 bases at V and 5 bases at J, with 14 bases between. The chain's CDR3 is CASSFGGGFTGELFF. The CDR3 bases are TGTGCCAGCAGTTTTGGGGGAGGCTTTACCGGGGAGCTGTTTTTT.

This clonotype appeared many times. This chain connects TRBV4-1 to TRBJ2-1; D is uncertain. The germline V and J ends were trimmed by 3 bases and 7 bases, with 19 bases remaining between them. The germline V gene has CDR1 MGHRA and CDR2 YSYEKL. The CDR3 loop spans 16 amino acids. The CDR3 bases are TGCGCCAGCAGCCATCCAACGAATGGTATCCGGAATGAGCAGTTCTTC. Translating gives CASSHPTNGIRNEQFF.

This chain uses TRBV7-9 with TRBJ2-3; no clear D. V was cut by 5 bases and J by 7 bases, with 22 bases left in between. In germline, CDR1 is SEHNR, CDR2 FQNEAQ (reference sequence). CDR3 length: 16 residues. CDR3 in amino acids: CASSTLAGSEENTQYF. As DNA, the CDR3 is TGTGCCAGCAGCACTTTGGCAGGCTCCGAGGAGAATACGCAGTATTTT.

The V and J genes are TRBV7-8 and TRBJ2-7; tentative D call: TRBD2 (6 bases). The germline gives CDR1 SGHVS, CDR2 FQNEAQ. V dropped 1 base and J dropped 4 bases, with 11 bases sitting between them. The CDR3 is 14 amino acids. The CDR3: CASSLVLAPYEQYF. CDR3 DNA sequence: TGTGCCAGCAGCTTAGTGCTAGCGCCGTACGAGCAGTACTTC. Full variable domain (outside the CDR3, taken from reference TRBV7-8 and TRBJ2-7): GAGVSQSPRYKVAKRGQDVALRCDPISGHVSLFWYQQALGQGPEFLTYFQNEAQLDKSGLPSDRFFAERPEGSVSTLKIQRTQQEDSAVYLCASSLVLAPYEQYFGPGTRLTVT.

This clonotype has just a few counts. The V and J genes are TRBV11-2 and TRBJ2-7, with TRBD2 as a possible D gene (7 bases). Germline assignment: CDR1 SGHAT and CDR2 FQNNGV. This CDR3 contains 12 residues. V was shortened by 7 bases and J by 7 bases, with 14 bases between the two germline ends. The CDR3 DNA follows: TGTGCCAGCATGGGAGGGGGGGTGGAGCAGTACTTC. It translates to CASMGGGVEQYF.

This clonotype was counted only a few times. V is TRBV27 and J is TRBJ2-1, with TRBD2 matching over 12 bases. Per the germline V gene, CDR1 is MNHEY and CDR2 is SMNVEV (reference sequence). The length of the CDR3 is 16 residues. The ends lost 6 bases at V and 14 bases at J; junction bases unmatched: 17. The CDR3 sequence: CASRLRASGGVTIKFF. The CDR3 coding sequence is TGTGCCAGCAGATTACGGGCTAGCGGGGGGGTGACAATAAAGTTCTTC.

This clonotype has more than one count but fewer than ten. The genes are TRBV9 and TRBJ1-2; D is uncertain. The V and J ends lost 8 bases and 2 bases respectively, with 13 bases between them. CDR1 is SGDLS and CDR2 is YYNGEE in the germline V gene. The CDR3 sequence is 13 residues long. The CDR3 coding sequence is TGTGCCAGTAATCCGGGCAGCAACTATGGCTACACCTTC. It yields the protein CASNPGSNYGYTF. The full variable domain, completed using reference TRBV9 and TRBJ1-2, is DSGVTQTPKHLITATGQRVTLRCSPRSGDLSVYWYQQSLDQGLQFLIQYYNGEERAKGNILERFSAQQFPDLHSELNLSSLELGDSALYFCASNPGSNYGYTFGSGTRLTVV.

This clonotype was observed a handful of times. The rearrangement links TRBV5-4 to TRBJ2-5; tentative D call: TRBD1 (6 bases). The CDR3 loop spans 14 amino acids. V was pared by 0 bases and J by 4 bases, with 10 bases between. Germline V gene sequence: CDR1 SGHNT, CDR2 YYREEE (reference sequence). This CDR3 is CASSLDQGRETQYF. In DNA form, the CDR3 reads TGTGCCAGCAGCTTGGATCAGGGGAGAGAGACCCAGTACTTC.

With respect to this clonotype: Possible read error: a much larger clone is one base away. V usage is TRBV4-3 and J usage is TRBJ2-1, with 10 bases matching TRBD2. Germline V lookup: CDR1 LGHNA, CDR2 YSLEER. This CDR3 has 16 amino acids. The CDR3 DNA follows: TGCGCCGGCAGCCAAGTGGCTAGCGGGAGTCGGAATGAGCAGTTCTTC. It is translated as CAGSQVASGSRNEQFF.

The chain recombines TRBV20-1 with TRBJ2-5; 9 positions agree with TRBD2. The CDR3 totals 17 residues. Germline CDR1 reads DFQATT; CDR2 reads SNEGSKA (reference sequence). The trim removed 5 bases at V and 5 bases at J, leaving 18 bases unmatched. This CDR3 reads CSAPTRPAGGVLETQYF. CDR3 bases: TGCAGTGCTCCTACCAGACCAGCGGGGGGTGTTTTGGAGACCCAGTACTTC.

This clonotype was seen a handful of times. This chain uses TRBV14 with TRBJ2-5; TRBD1 aligns across 8 bases. Germline values: CDR1 SGHDN, CDR2 FVKESK. The CDR3 covers 12 residues. The V segment lost 4 bases and the J segment 13 bases; nucleotides outside the gene matches: 8. CDR3 nucleotides: TGTGCCAGCAGCCTCGGACAGGGAGAGGGGTACTTC. As protein: CASSLGQGEGYF.

The gene calls are TRBV7-2 and TRBJ2-3; D uncertain. The CDR3 loop spans 15 amino acids. V dropped 7 bases and J dropped 0 bases, with 14 bases sitting between them. Per the germline V gene, CDR1 is SGHTA and CDR2 is FQGNSA. In nucleotides, the CDR3 is TGTGCCAGCAACCCCCGACTGGGGAGCACAGATACGCAGTATTTT. This gives the protein CASNPRLGSTDTQYF.

This clonotype was seen at least ten times. V and J are TRBV29-1 and TRBJ2-5, with 10 bases fitting TRBD1. V dropped 3 bases and J dropped 4; count of bases not matched to a gene: 5. The CDR3 length is 14 residues. Germline V gene sequence: CDR1 SQVTM, CDR2 ANQGSEA. Written as DNA, the CDR3 is TGCAGCGTTGACGGACAGGGGGAGGGAGAGACCCAGTACTTC. It specifies CSVDGQGEGETQYF.

With regard to this clonotype: The CDR3 end shows no conserved phenylalanine or tryptophan, and so a read error is likely. The V call is TRBV6-1, the J call TRBJ2-2, with 8 nucleotides matching TRBD2. This CDR3 region has 14 residues. The J segment lost 5 bases and the V segment lost 7 bases, leaving 6 bases of the junction unmatched. Germline V gene lookup returns CDR1 MNHNS and CDR2 SASEGT. The CDR3 DNA reads TGTGCCAGCAAAGCGGGAGTAGAGACCGGGGAGCTGTTTGTT. It encodes CASKAGVETGELFV.

The chain is built from TRBV5-1 and TRBJ2-2; no clear D. Trimming cost V 0 bases and J 5 bases, with 8 bases left between them. Germline CDR1 reads SGHRS; CDR2 reads YFSETQ. The CDR3 is made up of 14 amino acids. The CDR3 sequence is CASSLVLGTGELFF. The CDR3 nucleotides are TGCGCCAGCAGCTTGGTTCTAGGGACCGGGGAGCTGTTTTTT.

The V and J genes are TRBV7-7 and TRBJ2-7, with 11 bases aligning to TRBD2. Matching the DNA end better, TRBJ2-5 makes the J call doubtful. Germline lookup yields CDR1 SSHAT and CDR2 FNYEAQ (reference sequence). This CDR3 spans 15 amino acids. The CDR3 spells CASSLEASGGRTQYF. DNA for the CDR3: TGTGCCAGCAGCTTAGAGGCTAGCGGGGGGCGGACCCAGTACTTC.

This chain connects TRBV7-2 to TRBJ2-3; 8 bases match TRBD2. The length of the CDR3 is 14 residues. V shed 2 bases and J 5 bases; nucleotides not matched to a gene: 3. Looked up from germline, CDR1 is SGHTA and CDR2 is FQGNSA. CDR3 sequence: CASSLRLARDTQYF. CDR3 bases: TGTGCCAGCAGCTTACGACTAGCGCGAGATACGCAGTATTTT.

V usage is TRBV20-1 and J usage is TRBJ2-3, with a possible D match to TRBD2 (5 bases). The CDR3 is made up of 14 amino acids. CDR1 and CDR2 from the germline V gene are DFQATT and SNEGSKA (reference sequence). CDR3 nucleotides: TGCAGCGCCGGGGAGAATTGGGCGGCGGATACGCAGTATTTT. Translation gives CSAGENWAADTQYF.

Of note for this clonotype: The missing conserved phenylalanine or tryptophan at the end of this CDR3 makes a read error likely. The V call is TRBV6-1, the J call TRBJ1-2, with a possible D match to TRBD1 (5 bases). The length of the CDR3 is 14 residues. V dropped 6 bases and J dropped 4 bases, with 15 bases sitting between them. CDR1 is MNHNS and CDR2 is SASEGT in the germline V gene. The CDR3, as DNA: TGTGCCAGCAGGCGCCAGGGTGGCGGCTATGGCTACACCTTA. It specifies CASRRQGGGYGYTL.

This clonotype was detected a few times. This sequence joins TRBV4-3 and TRBJ1-2; D gene uncertain. V lost 4 bases to trimming and J lost 8 bases, with 23 bases between them. Germline lookup yields CDR1 LGHNA and CDR2 YSLEER. This CDR3 is 16 amino acids long. CDR3 protein: CASSREEQDSTRGYTF. The CDR3 DNA sequence: TGCGCCAGCAGCCGAGAAGAGCAGGATTCAACCCGCGGCTACACCTTC.